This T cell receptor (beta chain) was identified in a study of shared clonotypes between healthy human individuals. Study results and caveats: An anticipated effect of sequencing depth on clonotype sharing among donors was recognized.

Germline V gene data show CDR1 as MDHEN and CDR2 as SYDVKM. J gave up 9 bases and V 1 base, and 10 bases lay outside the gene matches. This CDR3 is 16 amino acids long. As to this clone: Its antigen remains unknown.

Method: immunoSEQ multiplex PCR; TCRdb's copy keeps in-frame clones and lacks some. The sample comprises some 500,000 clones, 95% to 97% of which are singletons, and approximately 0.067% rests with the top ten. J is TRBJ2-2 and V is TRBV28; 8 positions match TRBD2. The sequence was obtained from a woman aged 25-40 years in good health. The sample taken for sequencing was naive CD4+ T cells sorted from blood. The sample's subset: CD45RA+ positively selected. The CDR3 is CASSLSPSGLQRELFF. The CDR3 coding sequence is TGTGCCAGCAGTTTATCGCCTAGCGGGCTTCAACGGGAGCTGTTTTTT.